This entry is about one T cell receptor (beta chain). No antigen is known for it. The CDR3 runs 14 residues. The data belong to a study of T cell responses to AZD1222 COVID-19 vaccine. Study as a whole: Combined were second doses at about 4 or about 12 weeks. Whole-study findings and limits: Of the AZD1222 recipients, only five to seven were seropositive at baseline. The donors showed a predominance of white British ancestry and of females, with possible underestimation of clonal diversity.

Using immunoSEQ multiplex PCR, the repertoire was profiled, and TCRdb retains in-frame clones only, with some absent. The top ten clones hold more than 1.5% of a sample with about 170,000 clones, roughly 89% of them seen once. This material consisted of peripheral blood, taken on day 0 of AZD1222 vaccination. The genes are TRBV1 and TRBJ2-2. TRBV1 is marked as a pseudogene. The TCR sequence derives from an adult in good health. CDR3 region: CTSSQVWNTGELFF. The DNA for the CDR3 is TGCACCAGCAGCCAGGTATGGAACACCGGGGAGCTGTTTTTT.